This section outlines one TCR beta chain sequence together with its context. Its antigen remains unknown. How the authors handled the data: Without quality scores, immunoSEQ junctional reads could not be filtered like full-length reads. Profiling relied on immunoSEQ multiplex PCR, and the TCRdb table lists in-frame clones only, not all of them. V, J and clone size derive from that table, while D and trimming were established from the DNA sequence. The table lists some 2.1 million clones, roughly 95% of them singletons. This sample is drawn from a study of shared clonotypes between healthy human individuals. In the naive CD8 group, cells lacked CD45RO and were positively selected for CCR7, so terminally differentiated effector memory CD45RA+ cells were left out. CDR1 and CDR2 (germline): SGHNT, YYREEE (reference sequence). V shed 5 bases, J shed 3 bases, and the junction held 13 bases outside the gene matches. This CDR3 contains 16 residues.

Study-wide findings and caveats: Richness estimates generally favored naive over memory subsets. Unshared clonotypes carried lower generation probabilities than those common to all four donors. Across a handful of donors, naive CD4 shared roughly 5%, naive CD8 under 4%, memory CD4 more than 2%, memory CD8 about 0.38%.

J is TRBJ2-7 and V is TRBV5-4; 8 nucleotides match TRBD2. This receptor was obtained from a man between 18 and 35 years old in good health. Some clones in this sample may be carry-over from other donors' samples. Material for sequencing was naive CD8+ T cells from PBMCs. The CDR3 loop is CASSHFTGTRDYEQYF. The CDR3 DNA reads as TGTGCCAGCAGTCACTTTACCGGGACTAGAGACTACGAGCAGTACTTC.